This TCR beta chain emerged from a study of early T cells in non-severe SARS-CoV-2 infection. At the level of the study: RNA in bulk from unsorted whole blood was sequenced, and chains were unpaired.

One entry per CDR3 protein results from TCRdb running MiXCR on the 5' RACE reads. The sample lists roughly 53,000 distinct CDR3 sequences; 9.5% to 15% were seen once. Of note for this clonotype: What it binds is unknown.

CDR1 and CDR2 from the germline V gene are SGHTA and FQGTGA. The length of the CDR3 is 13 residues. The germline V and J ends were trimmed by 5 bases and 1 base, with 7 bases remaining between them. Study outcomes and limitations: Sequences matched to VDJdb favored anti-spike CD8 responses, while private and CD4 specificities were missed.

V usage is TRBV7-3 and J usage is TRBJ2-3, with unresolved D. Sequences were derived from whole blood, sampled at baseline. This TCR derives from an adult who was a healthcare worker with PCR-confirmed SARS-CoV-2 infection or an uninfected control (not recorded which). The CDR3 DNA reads TGTGCCAGCAGCCCTACTGGCACAGATACGCAGTATTTT. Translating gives CASSPTGTDTQYF.